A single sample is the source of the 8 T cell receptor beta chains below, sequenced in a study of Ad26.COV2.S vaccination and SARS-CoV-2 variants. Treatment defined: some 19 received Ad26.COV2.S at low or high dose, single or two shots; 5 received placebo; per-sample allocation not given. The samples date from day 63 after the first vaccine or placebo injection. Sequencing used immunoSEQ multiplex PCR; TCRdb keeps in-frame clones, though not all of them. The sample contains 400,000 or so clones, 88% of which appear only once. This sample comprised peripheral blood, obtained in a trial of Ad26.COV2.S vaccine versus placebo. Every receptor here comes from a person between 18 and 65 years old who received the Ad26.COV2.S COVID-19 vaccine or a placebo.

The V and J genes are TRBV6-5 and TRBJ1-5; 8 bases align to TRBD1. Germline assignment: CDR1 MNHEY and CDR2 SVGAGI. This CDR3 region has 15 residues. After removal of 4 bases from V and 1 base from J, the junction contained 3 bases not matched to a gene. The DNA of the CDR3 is TGTGCCAGCAGTTCCGGGACAGGAAGCAATCAGCCCCAGCATTTT. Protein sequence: CASSSGTGSNQPQHF.

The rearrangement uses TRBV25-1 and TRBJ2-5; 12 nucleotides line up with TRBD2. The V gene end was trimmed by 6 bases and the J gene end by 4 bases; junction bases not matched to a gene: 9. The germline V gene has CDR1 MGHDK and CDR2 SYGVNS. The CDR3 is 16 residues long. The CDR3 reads CASSPRLAGEGETQYF. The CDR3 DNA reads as TGTGCCAGCAGCCCCCGACTAGCGGGGGAGGGAGAGACCCAGTACTTC.

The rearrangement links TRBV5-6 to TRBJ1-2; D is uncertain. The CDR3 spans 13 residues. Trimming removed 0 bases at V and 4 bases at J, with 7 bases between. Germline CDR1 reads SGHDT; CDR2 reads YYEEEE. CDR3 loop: CASSLDRVYGYTF. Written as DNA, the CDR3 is TGTGCCAGCAGCTTGGACAGAGTCTATGGCTACACCTTC.

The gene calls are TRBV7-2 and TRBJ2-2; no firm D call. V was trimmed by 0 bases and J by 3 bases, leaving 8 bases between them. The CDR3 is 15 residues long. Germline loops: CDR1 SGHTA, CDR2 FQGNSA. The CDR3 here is CASSLAEQYTGELFF. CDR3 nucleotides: TGTGCCAGCAGCTTAGCAGAACAATACACCGGGGAGCTGTTTTTT.

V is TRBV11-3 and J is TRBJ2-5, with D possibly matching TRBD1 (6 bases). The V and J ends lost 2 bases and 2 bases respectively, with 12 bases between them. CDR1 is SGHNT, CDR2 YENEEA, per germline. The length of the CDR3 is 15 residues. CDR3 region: CASSLRGQPQETQYF. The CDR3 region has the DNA TGTGCCAGCAGCTTACGAGGACAGCCACAAGAGACCCAGTACTTC.

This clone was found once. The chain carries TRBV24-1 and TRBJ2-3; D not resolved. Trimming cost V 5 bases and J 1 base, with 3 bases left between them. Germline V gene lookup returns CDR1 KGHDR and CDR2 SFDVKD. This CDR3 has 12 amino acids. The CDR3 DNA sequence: TGTGCCACCAGTGGTGGCACAGATACGCAGTATTTT. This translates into CATSGGTDTQYF.

CDR3 bases: TGTGCCAGCGGCCCAGGGTTTACTGAAGCTTTCTTT. It codes for CASGPGFTEAFF. This chain connects TRBV5-6 to TRBJ1-1, with D possibly matching TRBD1 (5 bases). The germline V and J ends were trimmed by 7 bases and 5 bases, with 12 bases remaining between them. Germline loops: CDR1 SGHDT, CDR2 YYEEEE. The length of the CDR3 is 12 residues.

This CDR3 is CASSVGLAAEQYF. In nucleotides, the CDR3 is TGTGCCAGTAGTGTTGGACTAGCGGCAGAGCAGTACTTC. V usage is TRBV19 and J usage is TRBJ2-7, with 10 bases that match TRBD2. From germline, CDR1 is LNHDA and CDR2 SQIVND (reference sequence). The V gene end was trimmed by 5 bases and the J gene end by 7 bases; junction bases not matched to a gene: 5. This CDR3 has 13 residues.